This T cell receptor beta chain came from a study of Ad26.COV2.S vaccination and SARS-CoV-2 variants. The table came from immunoSEQ multiplex PCR; TCRdb's copy has only in-frame clones and leaves some out. This sample carries about 350,000 clones, about 91% of them seen once, and the ten largest clones take 3.5% to 4.5%. Trimming pared 6 bases from V and 2 bases from J, leaving 8 bases between. The CDR3 has 13 amino acids. The specimen comprised peripheral blood, sampled after recovery from COVID-19. This chain links TRBV12-3 or TRBV12-4 with TRBJ1-5; the D is unclear. The sequence was obtained from a human donor who had recovered from COVID-19. The CDR3 DNA reads as TGTGCCAGCAGAGGGCAAGGCAATCAGCCCCAGCATTTT. This translates into CASRGQGNQPQHF.